The 21 T cell receptor beta chains below were found in one sample sequenced in a study of cytomegalovirus exposure and HLA in healthy donors. This PCR relied on a set of 60 Vbeta primers and 13 Jbeta primers. Sequencing was performed with immunoSEQ multiplex PCR; in TCRdb, only in-frame clones are kept and a portion is missing. The data hold approximately 120,000 clones, with 10% observed a single time. Sequenced sample: PBMCs. The receptors stem from a woman between 18 and 29 years old in good health and CMV-seropositive.

The table lists this clone with a few counts. The J gene is TRBJ2-7, the V gene TRBV27, with 7 nucleotides matching TRBD1. V gave up 6 bases and J gave up 6 bases; unmatched junction bases: 8. Germline lookup yields CDR1 MNHEY and CDR2 SMNVEV (reference sequence). The CDR3 has 13 residues. The CDR3 loop reads CASRLLGDSEQYF. CDR3 DNA sequence: TGTGCCAGCAGGCTTCTGGGGGACAGCGAGCAGTACTTC.

V is TRBV5-1 and J is TRBJ2-4, with TRBD2 matching over 7 bases. In germline, CDR1 is SGHRS, CDR2 YFSETQ. V dropped 2 bases and J dropped 2; count of bases not matched to a gene: 7. The length of the CDR3 is 16 residues. CDR3 bases: TGCGCCAGCAGCTTAACGGCGGGAGCGACCAAAAACATTCAGTACTTC. Amino acids: CASSLTAGATKNIQYF.

There are a few counts of this clone. The J gene is TRBJ1-1, the V gene TRBV5-4, with D possibly matching TRBD1 (5 bases). Germline V gene lookup returns CDR1 SGHNT and CDR2 YYREEE (reference sequence). Trimming took 4 bases from V and 2 from J, leaving 15 bases between them. The CDR3 is 15 amino acids. The chain's CDR3 is CASSGAGQANTEAFF. The CDR3 nucleotides read TGTGCCAGCAGCGGGGCTGGGCAGGCCAACACTGAAGCTTTCTTT.

The rearrangement joins TRBV7-9 to TRBJ2-5, with 7 positions matching TRBD2. This CDR3 is built from 13 residues. After removal of 5 bases from V and 5 bases from J, the junction contained 5 bases not matched to a gene. The germline V gene has CDR1 SEHNR and CDR2 FQNEAQ (reference sequence). CDR3 loop: CASSPWEGETQYF. The CDR3 bases are TGTGCCAGCAGCCCATGGGAGGGTGAGACCCAGTACTTC.

This clone was seen a few times. The chain joins TRBV30 to TRBJ2-7, with 7 bases that match TRBD1. After removal of 6 bases from V and 6 bases from J, the junction contained 8 bases not matched to a gene. The V gene's germline CDR1 is GTSNPN and CDR2 SVGIG (reference sequence). This CDR3 has 12 amino acids. CDR3 coding DNA: TGTGCCTGCGCGAAGGGGGCTGGCGAGCAGTACTTC. Its translation is CACAKGAGEQYF.

This clone was seen a few times. This chain connects TRBV2 to TRBJ2-1; maybe TRBD1 (6 bases). CDR1 and CDR2 from the germline V gene are SNHLY and FYNNEI. The CDR3 spans 15 residues. V lost 7 bases, J lost 5 bases, and 18 bases lay in between. The CDR3 loop is CASNREQGVHNEQFF. Here the CDR3 DNA reads TGTGCCAGCAACCGGGAACAGGGAGTTCACAATGAGCAGTTCTTC.

This rearrangement joins TRBV4-1 to TRBJ2-1; the match to TRBD2 covers 13 bases. Germline V gene sequence: CDR1 MGHRA, CDR2 YSYEKL. Unmatched junction bases numbered 7, after V lost 1 base and J lost 4 bases. The CDR3 loop spans 18 amino acids. Here the CDR3 reads CASSQASGTSGKYNEQFF. CDR3 coding DNA: TGCGCCAGCAGCCAAGCCTCCGGGACTAGCGGGAAATACAATGAGCAGTTCTTC.

Points on this clone: The junction departs from germline at one end; a sequencing error may be responsible. The same CDR3 arises from other DNA sequences in this sample as well. The chain combines TRBV4-1 with TRBJ1-1; 12 bases match TRBD1. Germline CDR1 MGHRA, CDR2 YSYEKL. This CDR3 is built from 15 residues. CDR3 in DNA: TGCGCCAGCAGCCGAGGGACAGGGGGCAGTTCTGAAGCTTTCTTC. The encoded protein is CASSRGTGGSSEAFF.

This clone was detected only a few times. V gene TRBV2 combines with J gene TRBJ2-3, with 11 bases fitting TRBD2. J lost 0 bases, V lost 6 bases, and 11 bases had no gene match. CDR3 length equals 18 residues. The germline V gene has CDR1 SNHLY and CDR2 FYNNEI. In nucleotides, the CDR3 is TGTGCCAGCAGGCTACTAGCGGGAGAGGGGCCTAGCACAGATACGCAGTATTTT. It yields the protein CASRLLAGEGPSTDTQYF. Full variable domain (missing parts from reference TRBV2 and TRBJ2-3): EPEVTQTPSHQVTQMGQEVILRCVPISNHLYFYWYRQILGQKVEFLVSFYNNEISEKSEIFDDQFSVERPDGSNFTLKIRSTKLEDSAMYFCASRLLAGEGPSTDTQYFGPGTRLTVL.

CDR3 protein: CASKGNRASNQPQHF. As DNA, the CDR3 is TGTGCCAGTAAAGGTAACAGGGCGAGCAATCAGCCCCAGCATTTT. The chain combines TRBV19 with TRBJ1-5; possible D gene TRBD1, 6 bases. The CDR3 contains 15 residues. The germline V gene encodes CDR1 LNHDA and CDR2 SQIVND (reference sequence). Deletions cut 7 bases from V and 1 base from J, with 14 bases between.

V usage is TRBV28 and J usage is TRBJ2-1, with D perhaps TRBD1 (5 bases). Trimming pared 2 bases from V and 6 bases from J, leaving 11 bases between. CDR3 length equals 14 residues. The germline gives CDR1 MDHEN, CDR2 SYDVKM. The CDR3 region has the DNA TGTGCCAGCAGTTTAGACCTAAGGGGCAATGAGCAGTTCTTC. Its protein product is CASSLDLRGNEQFF.

This sequence joins TRBV28 and TRBJ1-4, with D maybe TRBD1 (5 bases). The CDR3 extends over 24 amino acids. The germline V and J ends were trimmed by 4 bases and 3 bases, with 39 bases remaining between them. Germline V gene lookup returns CDR1 MDHEN and CDR2 SYDVKM. CDR3 nucleotides: TGTGCCAGCAGTTATTCGGGACTTAGGCCGCGCCCCGTCGAAAGACCCCGTGCTAATGAAAAACTGTTTTTT. It codes for CASSYSGLRPRPVERPRANEKLFF. Supplemented by reference TRBV28 and TRBJ1-4, the full variable domain reads DVKVTQSSRYLVKRTGEKVFLECVQDMDHENMFWYRQDPGLGLRLIYFSYDVKMKEKGDIPEGYSVSREKKERFSLILESASTNQTSMYLCASSYSGLRPRPVERPRANEKLFFGSGTQLSVL.

V is TRBV28 and J is TRBJ2-7; 7 bases agree with TRBD1. This CDR3 is 13 amino acids long. Germline CDR1 reads MDHEN; CDR2 reads SYDVKM. The ends lost 8 bases at V and 2 bases at J; junction bases unmatched: 6. CDR3 nucleotide sequence: TGTGCCAGCGGGGGACAGCCAGCCTACGAGCAGTACTTC. This translates into CASGGQPAYEQYF.

The chain links TRBV2 to TRBJ2-1; 8 positions match TRBD2. The CDR3 loop spans 14 amino acids. J lost 9 bases, V lost 6 bases, and 10 bases had no gene match. CDR1 SNHLY and CDR2 FYNNEI come from the germline V gene. CDR3 nucleotides: TGTGCCAGCAGCGAGCTCGGGACTAGAGGTGAGCAGTTCTTC. Translating gives CASSELGTRGEQFF.

This clone was seen more than once but under ten times. This rearrangement joins TRBV28 to TRBJ1-1, with TRBD1 identical over 7 bases. V dropped 6 bases and J dropped 6; count of bases not matched to a gene: 10. CDR1 and CDR2 from the germline V gene are MDHEN and SYDVKM. The CDR3 is 14 residues long. CDR3 amino acids: CASSSFDRVPEAFF. CDR3 DNA sequence: TGTGCCAGCAGCAGCTTCGACAGGGTCCCTGAAGCTTTCTTT.

The chain has TRBV6-5 and TRBJ1-5; 8 bases match TRBD1. The germline V gene encodes CDR1 MNHEY and CDR2 SVGAGI. The CDR3 runs 16 residues. With 1 base clipped from V and 3 bases from J, the junction kept 5 bases outside the gene matches. CDR3 sequence reads: CASSYFGTGINQPQHF. The DNA for the CDR3 is TGTGCCAGCAGTTACTTCGGGACAGGAATCAATCAGCCCCAGCATTTT.

This clone has more than one count but fewer than ten. The chain recombines TRBV20-1 with TRBJ2-2, with D hard to call. Germline CDR1 and CDR2: DFQATT and SNEGSKA (reference sequence). The CDR3 totals 11 residues. The V gene lost 5 bases and the J gene lost 8 bases, with 9 bases spanning the gap. The CDR3 nucleotides are TGCAGTGCTTTCTCCCCTGGGGAGCTGTTTTTT. Residues: CSAFSPGELFF.

This clone was picked up a small number of times. The chain employs TRBV7-9 and TRBJ2-5, with 9 bases lining up with TRBD1. CDR1 and CDR2 from the germline V gene are SEHNR and FQNEAQ (reference sequence). V shed 5 bases, J shed 3 bases, and the junction held 10 bases outside the gene matches. The CDR3 totals 16 residues. The CDR3 here is CASSPPRTGEEETQYF. CDR3 nucleotide sequence: TGTGCCAGCAGCCCTCCCCGGACAGGGGAAGAAGAGACCCAGTACTTC. The full variable domain, completed using reference TRBV7-9 and TRBJ2-5, is DTGVSQNPRHKITKRGQNVTFRCDPISEHNRLYWYRQTLGQGPEFLTYFQNEAQLEKSRLLSDRFSAERPKGSFSTLEIQRTEQGDSAMYLCASSPPRTGEEETQYFGPGTRLLVL.

The chain links TRBV6-1 to TRBJ2-1; D is possibly TRBD2 (6 bases). The V and J ends lost 7 bases and 8 bases respectively, with 18 bases between them. Per the germline V gene, CDR1 is MNHNS and CDR2 is SASEGT. The CDR3 extends over 14 amino acids. CDR3 DNA: TGTGCCAGCACGACGGGCAGGGAGGCCCATGAGCAGTTCTTC. This gives the protein CASTTGREAHEQFF.

This rearrangement joins TRBV5-6 to TRBJ1-1, with 9 bases aligning to TRBD1. CDR3 length equals 15 residues. Germline V gene sequence: CDR1 SGHDT, CDR2 YYEEEE. The trim removed 3 bases at V and 5 bases at J, leaving 8 bases unmatched. DNA of the CDR3: TGTGCCAGCAGCTCGGCCGGGACAGGGAGGACTGAAGCTTTCTTT. Protein product: CASSSAGTGRTEAFF.

This clone was recorded a few times. The chain joins TRBV13 to TRBJ2-3, with 13 bases fitting TRBD2. J gave up 8 bases and V 5 bases, and 7 bases lay outside the gene matches. Germline CDR1 reads PRHDT; CDR2 reads FYEKMQ (reference sequence). This CDR3 has 15 amino acids. DNA of the CDR3: TGTGCCAGCAGCAAAGGACTAGCGGGAGAGATTACGCAGTATTTT. It translates to CASSKGLAGEITQYF.